Presented here are 19 T cell receptor beta chains from one specimen sequenced in a study of type 1 and type 2 diabetes patients. The PCR template was genomic DNA. Amplification of the beta chain CDR3 used 30 forward and 13 reverse multiplex primers. Using its own MiXCR run on the multiplex PCR reads, TCRdb lists one record per CDR3 protein. Here the sample spans 250,000 to 300,000 distinct CDR3 sequences, over 45% being singletons. The sequencing input was peripheral blood mononuclear cells (PBMCs). The receptors here all came from a man in his late teens or twenties with type 2 diabetes.

V and J are TRBV6-1 and TRBJ2-6; weak D call: TRBD2 (6 bases). V was shortened by 7 bases and J by 4 bases, with 14 bases between the two germline ends. The CDR3 totals 15 residues. CDR1 is MNHNS and CDR2 is SASEGT in the germline V gene. The CDR3 region is CASTVGAGGANVLTF. In nucleotides, the CDR3 is TGTGCCAGCACGGTCGGGGCGGGAGGGGCCAACGTCCTGACTTTC.

This clonotype was recorded a few times. J is TRBJ2-5 and V is TRBV20-1; maybe TRBD2 (7 bases). Per germline, CDR1 DFQATT and CDR2 SNEGSKA (reference sequence). The CDR3 totals 13 residues. V lost 6 bases, J lost 7 bases, and 18 bases lay in between. The chain's CDR3 is CSAEEGGPRTQYF. The CDR3 DNA reads TGCAGTGCCGAAGAGGGGGGGCCGCGGACCCAGTACTTC.

V is TRBV5-1 and J is TRBJ2-5; 7 positions match TRBD1. V lost 4 bases and J lost 2; bases outside the gene matches: 8. The CDR3 extends over 15 amino acids. Germline V CDR1 and CDR2: SGHRS, YFSETQ. The CDR3 nucleotides read TGCGCCAGCAGCCTAACGTCGGGACAGCAAGAGACCCAGTACTTC. This translates into CASSLTSGQQETQYF.

As regards this clonotype: Germline is not matched at one junction end, which may reflect a read error. The V call is TRBV6-1, the J call TRBJ2-2, with D unresolved. Germline V gives CDR1 MNHNS, CDR2 SASEGT. The CDR3 is 10 residues long. The CDR3 sequence is CANSPGELFF. The CDR3, as DNA: TGTGCCAACAGTCCCGGGGAGCTGTTTTTT.

The genes are TRBV10-3 and TRBJ1-4; D is ambiguous. The length of the CDR3 is 18 residues. Germline CDR1 ENHRY, CDR2 SYGVKD. V was cut by 2 bases and J by 0 bases, with 16 bases left in between. The CDR3 coding sequence is TGTGCCATCAGTGAGCAAAGGTCTGGGTCCTCAACTAATGAAAAACTGTTTTTT. Protein: CAISEQRSGSSTNEKLFF.

The table lists this clonotype with a few counts. V gene TRBV10-1 combines with J gene TRBJ2-1; a possible D gene is TRBD2 (6 bases). CDR3 length equals 14 residues. V was clipped by 6 bases and J by 4 bases, with 13 bases between them. The germline V gene encodes CDR1 WNHNN and CDR2 SYGVQD (reference sequence). CDR3 sequence (DNA): TGCGCCAGCAGGATGGGACGGGGGTACAATGAGCAGTTCTTC. Translation gives CASRMGRGYNEQFF.

The J gene is TRBJ1-2, the V gene TRBV4-1, with unresolved D. The CDR3 length is 14 residues. CDR1 MGHRA and CDR2 YSYEKL come from the germline V gene. Trimming cost V 1 base and J 4 bases, with 10 bases left between them. The DNA of the CDR3 is TGCGCCAGCAGCCAAGTTGTAACAGCCTATGGCTACACCTTC. It specifies CASSQVVTAYGYTF.

This chain connects TRBV6-1 to TRBJ1-6; 9 nucleotides match TRBD1. Germline V gives CDR1 MNHNS, CDR2 SASEGT. V trimming: 4 bases; J trimming: 9 bases; junction bases outside the gene matches: 10. The CDR3 contains 16 residues. The CDR3 DNA is TGTGCCAGCAGTGTCCTCCCGGGACAGGGATCTTCACCCCTCCACTTT. This encodes CASSVLPGQGSSPLHF.

The rearrangement links TRBV6-5 to TRBJ2-1, with TRBD1 matching 8 bases. V lost 6 bases, J lost 12 bases, and 10 bases stayed unmatched. The CDR3 is 13 amino acids. Germline V CDR1 and CDR2: MNHEY, SVGAGI. The CDR3 loop is CASRSPGQAGQFF. CDR3 DNA sequence: TGTGCCAGCAGATCTCCGGGACAGGCAGGGCAGTTCTTC.

A note on this clonotype: Since no conserved phenylalanine or tryptophan closes the CDR3, a read error is the likely cause. The V and J genes are TRBV7-3 and TRBJ2-7; D might be TRBD1 or TRBD2, each matching 5 bases. CDR1 and CDR2 from the germline V gene are SGHTA and FQGTGA. The germline V and J ends were trimmed by 2 bases and 4 bases, with 15 bases remaining between them. This CDR3 has 15 amino acids. The CDR3 region has the DNA TGTGCCAGCAGCTTACAGGGACCATACTCATACGAGCAGTACTCC. Its protein is CASSLQGPYSYEQYS.

In this sample, this clonotype turned up a few times. Here the CDR3 reads CASAGDGDSNEKLFF. The CDR3 DNA follows: TGTGCCAGCGCCGGAGACGGGGACAGTAATGAAAAACTGTTTTTT. The chain recombines TRBV7-9 with TRBJ1-4; 7 bases map to TRBD1. Germline V CDR1 and CDR2: SEHNR, FQNEAQ (reference sequence). The CDR3 is 15 amino acids. Trimming removed 8 bases from V and 4 bases from J; junction bases left unmatched: 10.

This clonotype has only a few counts. The chain uses TRBV7-2 and TRBJ2-5; possibly TRBD1 or TRBD2 for D (6 bases each). Per germline, CDR1 SGHTA and CDR2 FQGNSA. The CDR3 is 15 amino acids. V was shortened by 1 base and J by 5 bases, with 14 bases between the two germline ends. Here the CDR3 DNA reads TGTGCCAGCAGCTTAGACGGGGGCGCGGCGGAGACCCAGTACTTC. Amino acids: CASSLDGGAAETQYF.

This clonotype was picked up one time. This chain uses TRBV30 with TRBJ1-1, with D possibly TRBD1 on 6 matching bases. The CDR3 covers 13 residues. Trimming cost V 4 bases and J 0 bases, with 9 bases left between them. Germline CDR1 is GTSNPN and CDR2 is SVGIG (reference sequence). Here the CDR3 reads CAWTRGMNTEAFF. CDR3 DNA sequence: TGTGCCTGGACCAGGGGTATGAACACTGAAGCTTTCTTT.

This chain connects TRBV19 to TRBJ1-2; D gene ambiguous. The CDR3 sequence is 12 residues long. Germline CDR1 is LNHDA and CDR2 is SQIVND (reference sequence). The ends were cut back, 7 bases at V and 8 bases at J, with 14 bases in the middle. The CDR3 protein is CASNDFGRGYTF. The CDR3 bases are TGTGCCAGTAACGACTTCGGACGGGGCTACACCTTC.

V usage is TRBV7-2 and J usage is TRBJ2-5; the D gene could be TRBD1 or TRBD2 (5 bases each). Germline V gene sequence: CDR1 SGHTA, CDR2 FQGNSA. The CDR3 has 15 amino acids. V was pared by 9 bases and J by 2 bases, with 19 bases between. CDR3 nucleotide sequence: TGTGCCAGTAACGTAATCGGGACCGCTCAAGAGACCCAGTACTTC. It translates to CASNVIGTAQETQYF.

The genes are TRBV4-1 and TRBJ2-7; tentatively, D is TRBD1 or TRBD2 (7 bases each). Germline lookup yields CDR1 MGHRA and CDR2 YSYEKL. This CDR3 has 13 residues. Trimming took 2 bases from V and 5 from J, leaving 10 bases between them. CDR3 nucleotides: TGCGCCAGCAGCCAACAGGGGGGGAACGAGCAGTACTTC. Translated: CASSQQGGNEQYF.

The rearrangement links TRBV19 to TRBJ1-3; D is undetermined. Trimming took off 4 bases at V and 4 bases at J, with 11 bases between the two ends. This CDR3 region has 14 residues. The germline gives CDR1 LNHDA, CDR2 SQIVND (reference sequence). CDR3 nucleotide sequence: TGTGCCAGTAGTAGTCAATCCGAAGGAAACACCATATATTTT. The encoded protein is CASSSQSEGNTIYF.

The V and J genes are TRBV27 and TRBJ1-1; D gene uncertain. Germline CDR1 reads MNHEY; CDR2 reads SMNVEV (reference sequence). Trimming removed 3 bases at V and 3 bases at J, with 14 bases between. CDR3 length equals 15 residues. The chain's CDR3 is CASSFFGIHDTEAFF. The DNA of the CDR3 is TGTGCCAGCAGTTTTTTCGGGATCCACGACACTGAAGCTTTCTTT.

The J gene is TRBJ1-1, the V gene TRBV20-1, with TRBD1 matching 7 bases. Germline trimming cut 5 bases from V and 4 bases from J; bases unmatched to any gene: 7. In germline, CDR1 is DFQATT, CDR2 SNEGSKA (reference sequence). The CDR3 length is 13 residues. The CDR3 sequence: CSALGQWSTEAFF. CDR3 DNA: TGCAGTGCTTTGGGACAGTGGAGCACTGAAGCTTTCTTT.